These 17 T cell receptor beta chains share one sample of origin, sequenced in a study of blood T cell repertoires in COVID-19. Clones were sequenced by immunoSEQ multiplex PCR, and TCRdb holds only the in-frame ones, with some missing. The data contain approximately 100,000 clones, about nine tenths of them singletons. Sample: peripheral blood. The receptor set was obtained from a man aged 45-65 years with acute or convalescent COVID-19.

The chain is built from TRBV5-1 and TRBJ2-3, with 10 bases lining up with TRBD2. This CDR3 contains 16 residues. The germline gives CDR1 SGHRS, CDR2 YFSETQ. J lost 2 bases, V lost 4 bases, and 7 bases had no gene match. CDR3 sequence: CASSIQSGRATDTQYF. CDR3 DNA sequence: TGCGCCAGCAGCATTCAGAGCGGGAGGGCCACAGATACGCAGTATTTT.

CDR3 in DNA: TGTGCCAGCAGTGAAGCGGGGCTCTCCAATGAGCAGTTCTTC. The encoded protein is CASSEAGLSNEQFF. The chain couples TRBV2 to TRBJ2-1; D possibly corresponds to TRBD1 (5 bases). The germline V gene has CDR1 SNHLY and CDR2 FYNNEI. This CDR3 is built from 14 residues. V lost 0 bases, J lost 6 bases, and 9 bases lay in between.

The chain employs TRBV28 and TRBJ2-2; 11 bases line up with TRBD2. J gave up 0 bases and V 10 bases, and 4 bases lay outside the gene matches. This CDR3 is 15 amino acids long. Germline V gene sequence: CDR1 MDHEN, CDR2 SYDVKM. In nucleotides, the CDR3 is TGTGCCACCGTAGCGGGAGGGCCGAACACCGGGGAGCTGTTTTTT. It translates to CATVAGGPNTGELFF.

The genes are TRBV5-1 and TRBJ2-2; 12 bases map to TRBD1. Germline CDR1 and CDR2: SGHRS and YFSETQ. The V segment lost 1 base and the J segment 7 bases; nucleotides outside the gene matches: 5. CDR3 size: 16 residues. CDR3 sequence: CASSLRGQGADGELFF. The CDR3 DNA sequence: TGCGCCAGCAGCTTGCGGGGACAGGGGGCTGACGGGGAGCTGTTTTTT.

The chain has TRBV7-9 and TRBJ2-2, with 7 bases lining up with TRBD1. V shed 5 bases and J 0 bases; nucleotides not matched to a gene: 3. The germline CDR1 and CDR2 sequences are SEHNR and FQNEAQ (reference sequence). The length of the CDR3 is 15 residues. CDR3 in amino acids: CASSRGTANTGELFF. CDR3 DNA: TGTGCCAGCAGCCGAGGGACAGCGAACACCGGGGAGCTGTTTTTT.

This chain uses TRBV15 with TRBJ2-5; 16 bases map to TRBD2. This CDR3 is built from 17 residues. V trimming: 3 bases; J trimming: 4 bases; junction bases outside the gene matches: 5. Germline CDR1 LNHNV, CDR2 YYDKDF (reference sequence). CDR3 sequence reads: CATSRGGLAGGRETQYF. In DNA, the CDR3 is TGTGCCACCAGCAGGGGGGGACTAGCGGGAGGGCGAGAGACCCAGTACTTC.

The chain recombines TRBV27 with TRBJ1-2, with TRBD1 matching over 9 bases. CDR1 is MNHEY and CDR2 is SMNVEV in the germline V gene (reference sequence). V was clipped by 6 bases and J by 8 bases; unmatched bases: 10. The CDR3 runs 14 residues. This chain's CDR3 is CASSFGTGLGGYTF. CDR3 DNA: TGTGCCAGCAGCTTCGGGACAGGGCTTGGAGGCTACACCTTC.

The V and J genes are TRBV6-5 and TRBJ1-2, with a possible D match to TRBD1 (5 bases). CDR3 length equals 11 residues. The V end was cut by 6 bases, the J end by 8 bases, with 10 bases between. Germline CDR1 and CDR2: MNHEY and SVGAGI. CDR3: CASRSGWGYTF. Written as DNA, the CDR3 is TGTGCCAGCAGGTCAGGGTGGGGCTACACCTTC.

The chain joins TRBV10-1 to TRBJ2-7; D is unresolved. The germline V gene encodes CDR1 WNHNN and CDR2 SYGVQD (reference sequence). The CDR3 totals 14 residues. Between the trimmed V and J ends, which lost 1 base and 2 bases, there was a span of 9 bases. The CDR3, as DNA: TGCGCCAGCAGTGAGTTTGCGCGCCCCTACGAGCAGTACTTC. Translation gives CASSEFARPYEQYF.

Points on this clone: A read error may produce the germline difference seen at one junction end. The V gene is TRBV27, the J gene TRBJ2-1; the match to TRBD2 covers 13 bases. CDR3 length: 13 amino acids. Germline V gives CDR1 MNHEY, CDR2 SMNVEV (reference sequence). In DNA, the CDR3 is TGTGCCAGCAGATTCCCGGGACTAGCGGGATCCCTCTTC. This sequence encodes CASRFPGLAGSLF.

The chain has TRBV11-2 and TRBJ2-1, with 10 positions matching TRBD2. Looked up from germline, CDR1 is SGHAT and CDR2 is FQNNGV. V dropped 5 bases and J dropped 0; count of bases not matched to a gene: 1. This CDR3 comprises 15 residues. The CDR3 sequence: CASSPSGSSYNEQFF. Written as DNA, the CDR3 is TGTGCCAGCAGCCCTAGCGGGAGCTCCTACAATGAGCAGTTCTTC.

CDR3 sequence (DNA): TGTGCCTGGAGTGTGGGGCCGAGTAGCAATCAGCCCCAGCATTTT. This gives the protein CAWSVGPSSNQPQHF. The chain employs TRBV30 and TRBJ1-5, with D perhaps TRBD1 (5 bases). CDR3 length equals 15 residues. CDR1 and CDR2 from the germline V gene are GTSNPN and SVGIG (reference sequence). V dropped 0 bases and J dropped 0 bases, with 9 bases sitting between them. The full variable domain, its missing parts supplied by reference TRBV30 and TRBJ1-5, is SQTIHQWPATLVQPVGSPLSLECTVEGTSNPNLYWYRQAAGRGLQLLFYSVGIGQISSEVPQNLSASRPQDRQFILSSKKLLLSDSGFYLCAWSVGPSSNQPQHFGDGTRLSIL.

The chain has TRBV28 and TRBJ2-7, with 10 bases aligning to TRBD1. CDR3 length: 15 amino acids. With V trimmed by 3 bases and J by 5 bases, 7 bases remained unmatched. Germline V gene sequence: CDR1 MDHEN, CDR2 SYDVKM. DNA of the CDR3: TGTGCCAGCAGTTTCCTCGGGACAGGGGCCGACGAGCAGTACTTC. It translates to CASSFLGTGADEQYF.

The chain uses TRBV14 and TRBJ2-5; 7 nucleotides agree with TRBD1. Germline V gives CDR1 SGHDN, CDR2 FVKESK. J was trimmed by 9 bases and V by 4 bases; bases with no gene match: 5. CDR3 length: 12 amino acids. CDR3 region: CASSPLTGPQYF. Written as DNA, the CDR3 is TGTGCCAGCAGCCCGCTGACAGGGCCCCAGTACTTC.

The CDR3 loop is CASSLARDRTEQYF. CDR3 DNA: TGCGCCAGCAGCTTGGCCCGGGACAGGACCGAGCAGTACTTC. The V and J genes are TRBV5-1 and TRBJ2-7, with TRBD1 matching 8 bases. Germline CDR1 reads SGHRS; CDR2 reads YFSETQ. There are 14 residues in the CDR3. V lost 0 bases, J lost 6 bases, and 5 bases stayed unmatched.

CDR3: CASSIGTADTQYF. The DNA of the CDR3 is TGTGCCAGTAGCATCGGGACAGCAGATACGCAGTATTTT. The rearrangement uses TRBV19 and TRBJ2-3, with 7 bases identical to TRBD1. After removal of 6 bases from V and 4 bases from J, the junction contained 4 bases not matched to a gene. The CDR3 has 13 residues. CDR1 is LNHDA, CDR2 SQIVND, per germline (reference sequence).

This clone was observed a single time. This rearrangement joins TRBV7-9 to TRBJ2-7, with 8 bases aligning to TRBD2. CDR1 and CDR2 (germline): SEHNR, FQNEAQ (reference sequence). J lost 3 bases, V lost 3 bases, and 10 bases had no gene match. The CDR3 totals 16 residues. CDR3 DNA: TGTGCCAGCAGCTTTCCCCCCCTAGCGGGCAACTACGAGCAGTACTTC. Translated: CASSFPPLAGNYEQYF. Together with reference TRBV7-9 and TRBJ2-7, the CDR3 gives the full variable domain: DTGVSQNPRHKITKRGQNVTFRCDPISEHNRLYWYRQTLGQGPEFLTYFQNEAQLEKSRLLSDRFSAERPKGSFSTLEIQRTEQGDSAMYLCASSFPPLAGNYEQYFGPGTRLTVT.